Shown below are 19 T cell receptor beta chains from a single sample sequenced in a study of OX40 agonist ivuxolimab in advanced cancers. Profiling relied on immunoSEQ multiplex PCR, and the TCRdb table lists in-frame clones only, not all of them. The sample records under 80,000 clones, roughly 90% being singletons. Sequences were derived from CD4+ or CD8+ T cells sorted from blood, sampled in a trial of the OX40 agonist ivuxolimab. The receptors shown here come from an adult with an advanced solid tumor such as melanoma, head and neck, liver or kidney cancer.

The chain joins TRBV28 to TRBJ2-7; 9 bases are a match to TRBD1. The junction had 16 bases not matched to a gene; V was cut back by 6 bases and J by 1 base. CDR3 length: 18 residues. CDR1 is MDHEN, CDR2 SYDVKM, per germline. Here the CDR3 DNA reads TGTGCCAGCAGGCCCCCCGACAGGGGGGTGATGGGTTCCTACGAGCAGTACTTC. Residues: CASRPPDRGVMGSYEQYF.

The gene calls are TRBV7-9 and TRBJ2-5; D gene ambiguous. The DNA end is more similar to TRBJ2-7, so the J call may be wrong. Looked up from germline, CDR1 is SEHNR and CDR2 is FQNEAQ (reference sequence). CDR3 size: 12 residues. The CDR3 protein is CASSRQAYEQYF. The CDR3 coding sequence is TGTGCCAGCAGCCGGCAGGCCTACGAGCAGTACTTC.

J is TRBJ1-1 and V is TRBV6-1; 7 bases match TRBD1. This CDR3 is 14 amino acids long. Losses at the gene ends were 6 bases for V and 1 base for J; bases not matched to a gene: 5. Germline loops: CDR1 MNHNS, CDR2 SASEGT. Here the CDR3 reads CASSRGQSNTEAFF. Written as DNA, the CDR3 is TGTGCCAGCAGCCGGGGACAGTCGAACACTGAAGCTTTCTTT.

The chain's CDR3 is CASSSQDRKNGEQYF. Written as DNA, the CDR3 is TGTGCCAGCAGTTCGCAAGACAGGAAAAATGGCGAGCAGTACTTC. J is TRBJ2-7 and V is TRBV28; weak D call: TRBD1 (6 bases). V was clipped by 4 bases and J by 6 bases, with 19 bases between them. CDR1 MDHEN and CDR2 SYDVKM come from the germline V gene. The CDR3 consists of 15 residues.

The chain links TRBV7-2 to TRBJ2-7, with 8 bases that match TRBD1. The V gene's germline CDR1 is SGHTA and CDR2 FQGNSA. The J segment lost 3 bases and the V segment lost 4 bases, leaving 5 bases of the junction unmatched. The CDR3 contains 14 residues. The CDR3 protein is CASSSGQGHYEQYF. The CDR3 DNA reads TGTGCCAGCAGCTCAGGACAGGGCCACTACGAGCAGTACTTC.

The count of this clone is one. This chain joins TRBV27 and TRBJ2-2, with TRBD1 as a possible D gene (5 bases). The germline V and J ends were trimmed by 7 bases and 2 bases, with 14 bases remaining between them. The CDR3 runs to 15 residues. Looked up from germline, CDR1 is MNHEY and CDR2 is SMNVEV (reference sequence). The CDR3 region is CASILRGYNTGELFF. The CDR3 DNA is TGTGCCAGCATTCTAAGGGGCTACAACACCGGGGAGCTGTTTTTT.

This rearrangement joins TRBV4-1 to TRBJ2-1, with 13 bases lining up with TRBD2. The ends lost 2 bases at V and 6 bases at J; junction bases unmatched: 4. The CDR3 is 16 amino acids. Germline lookup yields CDR1 MGHRA and CDR2 YSYEKL. The CDR3 reads CASSQPTSGRGNEQFF. CDR3 nucleotide sequence: TGCGCCAGCAGCCAACCTACTAGCGGGAGGGGCAATGAGCAGTTCTTC.

V usage is TRBV18 and J usage is TRBJ2-3, with 7 positions matching TRBD2. With 5 bases clipped from V and 3 bases from J, the junction kept 14 bases outside the gene matches. Germline lookup yields CDR1 KGHSH and CDR2 LQKENI. The CDR3 contains 17 residues. CDR3 coding DNA: TGTGCCAGCTCATCTCCGGGGGGTGGACTAGTGACAGATACGCAGTATTTT. Protein product: CASSSPGGGLVTDTQYF.

V is TRBV7-2 and J is TRBJ1-5; D is unresolved. This CDR3 has 17 amino acids. Trimming pared 2 bases from V and 2 bases from J, leaving 16 bases between. Germline CDR1 is SGHTA and CDR2 is FQGNSA. The CDR3, as DNA: TGTGCCAGCAGCTTATCCCGAGATAACATTGGCAATCAGCCCCAGCATTTT. It encodes CASSLSRDNIGNQPQHF.

The gene calls are TRBV6-5 and TRBJ1-2, with 7 positions matching TRBD1. The junction had 5 bases not matched to a gene; V was cut back by 2 bases and J by 2 bases. CDR1 and CDR2 from the germline V gene are MNHEY and SVGAGI. This CDR3 is 15 amino acids long. The CDR3 reads CASSYRLTGNYGYTF. CDR3 in DNA: TGTGCCAGCAGTTACCGCCTGACAGGGAACTATGGCTACACCTTC.

The chain links TRBV7-2 to TRBJ1-1; unclear D gene. CDR3 length equals 13 residues. Germline V lookup: CDR1 SGHTA, CDR2 FQGNSA. With 6 bases removed from V and 1 base from J, the gap between germline ends came to 9 bases. As DNA, the CDR3 is TGTGCCAGCAGTCGAGTGGCGAACACTGAAGCTTTCTTT. Translated: CASSRVANTEAFF. Full variable domain (missing parts from reference TRBV7-2 and TRBJ1-1): GAGVSQSPSNKVTEKGKDVELRCDPISGHTALYWYRQSLGQGLEFLIYFQGNSAPDKSGLPSDRFSAERTGGSVSTLTIQRTQQEDSAVYLCASSRVANTEAFFGQGTRLTVV.

The chain carries TRBV11-3 and TRBJ2-1; unclear D gene. The CDR3 has 15 residues. Trimming stripped 2 bases from V and 2 bases from J, with 10 bases between. Germline V gene data show CDR1 as SGHNT and CDR2 as YENEEA. This CDR3 is CASSLRAAAYNEQFF. As DNA, the CDR3 is TGTGCCAGCAGCTTAAGGGCCGCGGCCTACAATGAGCAGTTCTTC.

The DNA for the CDR3 is TGTGCCAGCAATAGGGACAGGGCTCGGGACTATGGCTACACCTTC. It encodes CASNRDRARDYGYTF. The chain couples TRBV28 to TRBJ1-2, with 9 bases identical to TRBD1. The CDR3 is made up of 15 amino acids. Per germline, CDR1 MDHEN and CDR2 SYDVKM. The ends lost 7 bases at V and 3 bases at J; junction bases unmatched: 9.

V gene TRBV27 combines with J gene TRBJ2-5; D perhaps matches TRBD1 (5 bases). The CDR3 loop spans 13 amino acids. With 4 bases removed from V and 4 bases from J, the gap between germline ends came to 10 bases. Germline-derived CDR1 and CDR2 are MNHEY and SMNVEV (reference sequence). The CDR3 region has the DNA TGTGCCAGCAGTTCTAGGGGTGGAGAGACCCAGTACTTC. It encodes CASSSRGGETQYF.

The rearrangement uses TRBV5-5 and TRBJ2-4, with TRBD2 matching 9 bases. Unmatched junction bases numbered 10, after V lost 0 bases and J lost 6 bases. The CDR3 is 17 residues long. CDR1 and CDR2 (germline): SGHKS, YYEKEE (reference sequence). CDR3 loop: CASSLEGPSGTRNIQYF. The CDR3 bases are TGTGCCAGCAGCTTGGAGGGGCCTAGCGGGACTAGAAACATTCAGTACTTC.

J is TRBJ1-2 and V is TRBV5-6, with a tentative D call TRBD1 (5 bases). The CDR3 is 12 amino acids. Trimming took off 5 bases at V and 8 bases at J, with 13 bases between the two ends. Germline loops: CDR1 SGHDT, CDR2 YYEEEE. The CDR3 nucleotides read TGTGCCAGCAGGTCCGGGGCCCCCGGCTACACCTTC. Its translation: CASRSGAPGYTF.

J is TRBJ2-1 and V is TRBV2, with 13 bases matching TRBD2. CDR1 is SNHLY and CDR2 is FYNNEI in the germline V gene. V was clipped by 6 bases and J by 9 bases; unmatched bases: 8. This CDR3 spans 15 amino acids. CDR3 sequence (DNA): TGTGCCAGCAGCCCACTAGCGGGAGGGCCCGGTGAGCAGTTCTTC. It encodes CASSPLAGGPGEQFF.

This clone was counted a few times. The chain joins TRBV6-6 to TRBJ1-1; 7 bases align to TRBD1. The CDR3 loop spans 14 amino acids. Germline V gene sequence: CDR1 MNHNY, CDR2 SVGAGI (reference sequence). Trimming cost V 6 bases and J 3 bases; bases outside gene matches: 7. Here the CDR3 DNA reads TGTGCCAGCAGACGACAGGGATCTTACACTGAAGCTTTCTTT. Protein sequence: CASRRQGSYTEAFF.

This clone is medium-sized in the sample. V usage is TRBV4-3 and J usage is TRBJ1-2, with 8 bases fitting TRBD1. J gave up 4 bases and V 0 bases, and 7 bases lay outside the gene matches. The CDR3 is made up of 16 amino acids. Germline V gene sequence: CDR1 LGHNA, CDR2 YSLEER. The CDR3 coding sequence is TGCGCCAGCAGCCAAGAGGCTAGGACAGGGCCCTATGGCTACACCTTC. As protein: CASSQEARTGPYGYTF.